The TCR beta chain described here comes from a study of cytomegalovirus exposure and HLA in healthy donors. Whole-study findings and limits: The CMV antigen specificity of a few CMV-associated chains was confirmed through in vitro analysis. For most subjects, TCR beta sequences were reported to predict HLA-A and HLA-B alleles with accuracy. Roughly 170 TCR beta chains were listed as cytomegalovirus-associated.

V shed 5 bases, J shed 0 bases, and the junction held 6 bases outside the gene matches. Looked up from germline, CDR1 is SGHAT and CDR2 is FQDESV (reference sequence). The CDR3 has 15 amino acids. Researchers ran the PCR with 60 Vbeta and 13 Jbeta primers. In the original workflow: Later, an analysis found roughly 80 million unique TCR beta chains, and some 10 million of these were shared. Clones were read by immunoSEQ multiplex PCR, and TCRdb kept only the in-frame ones, dropping some. V and J calls and clone size come straight from that table; D and trimming were deduced from the DNA. This table holds some 100,000 clones, 76% found once. This clone occurred once. Its antigen is as yet unknown.

This TCR derives from a woman aged 50 to 60 in good health and CMV-seropositive. The specimen was PBMCs. The J gene is TRBJ1-1, the V gene TRBV11-1; TRBD1 matches 7 bases. CDR3 coding DNA: TGTGCCAGCAGCGCCCGACAGGGCATGAACACTGAAGCTTTCTTT. It encodes CASSARQGMNTEAFF. Supplemented by reference TRBV11-1 and TRBJ1-1, the full variable domain reads EAEVAQSPRYKITEKSQAVAFWCDPISGHATLYWYRQILGQGPELLVQFQDESVVDDSQLPKDRFSAERLKGVDSTLKIQPAELGDSAMYLCASSARQGMNTEAFFGQGTRLTVV.